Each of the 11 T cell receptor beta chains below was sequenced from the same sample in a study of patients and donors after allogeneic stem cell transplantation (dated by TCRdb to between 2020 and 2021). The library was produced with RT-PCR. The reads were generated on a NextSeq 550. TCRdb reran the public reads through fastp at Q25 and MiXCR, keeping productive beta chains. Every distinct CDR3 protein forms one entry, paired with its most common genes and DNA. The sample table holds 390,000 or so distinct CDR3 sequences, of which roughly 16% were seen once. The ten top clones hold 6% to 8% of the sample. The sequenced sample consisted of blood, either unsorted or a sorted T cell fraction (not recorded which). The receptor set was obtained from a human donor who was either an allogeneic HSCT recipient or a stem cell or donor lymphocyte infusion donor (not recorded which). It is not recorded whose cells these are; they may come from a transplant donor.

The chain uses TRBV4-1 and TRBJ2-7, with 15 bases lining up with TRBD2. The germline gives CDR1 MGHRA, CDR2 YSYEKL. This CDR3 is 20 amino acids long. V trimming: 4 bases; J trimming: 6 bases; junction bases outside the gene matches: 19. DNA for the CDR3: TGCGCCAGCAGCCCAACCTTTTACCCGGGACTAGCGGGAGGAGCTCCCGAGCAGTACTTC. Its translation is CASSPTFYPGLAGGAPEQYF.

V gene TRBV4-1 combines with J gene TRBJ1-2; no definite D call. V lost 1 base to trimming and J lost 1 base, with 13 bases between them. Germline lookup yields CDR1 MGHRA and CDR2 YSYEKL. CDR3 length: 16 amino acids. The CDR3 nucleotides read TGCGCCAGCAGCCAAGGTATAGCTGGGGTTAACTATGGCTACACCTTC. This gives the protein CASSQGIAGVNYGYTF.

For the CDR3, the DNA is TGTGCCAGCAGCCACCACCCTGGGGGGTCCTACAATGAGCAGTTCTTC. Translating it yields CASSHHPGGSYNEQFF. This chain uses TRBV14 with TRBJ2-1; D is perhaps TRBD2 (6 bases). The CDR3 sequence is 16 residues long. Germline V lookup: CDR1 SGHDN, CDR2 FVKESK. V dropped 3 bases and J dropped 1 base, with 13 bases sitting between them. The full variable domain, completed using reference TRBV14 and TRBJ2-1, is EAGVTQFPSHSVIEKGQTVTLRCDPISGHDNLYWYRRVMGKEIKFLLHFVKESKQDESGMPNNRFLAERTGGTYSTLKVQPAELEDSGVYFCASSHHPGGSYNEQFFGPGTRLTVL.

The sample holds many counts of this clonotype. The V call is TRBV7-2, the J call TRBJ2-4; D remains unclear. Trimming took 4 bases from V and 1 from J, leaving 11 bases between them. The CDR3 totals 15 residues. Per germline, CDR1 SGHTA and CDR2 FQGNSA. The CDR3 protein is CASSWQQRAKNIQYF. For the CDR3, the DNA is TGTGCCAGCAGCTGGCAGCAGAGGGCCAAAAACATTCAGTACTTC.

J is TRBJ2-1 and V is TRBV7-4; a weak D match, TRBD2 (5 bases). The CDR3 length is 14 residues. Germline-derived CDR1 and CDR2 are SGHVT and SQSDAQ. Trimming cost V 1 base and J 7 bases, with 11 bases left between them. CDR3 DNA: TGTGCCAGCAGCTTAGTACCTCCGGGGAATGAGCAGTTCTTC. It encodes CASSLVPPGNEQFF.

The CDR3 spells CASSLGVLTGNTIYF. DNA of the CDR3: TGTGCCAGCAGCTTAGGGGTCCTAACAGGAAACACCATATATTTT. The chain employs TRBV7-2 and TRBJ1-3; D gene uncertain. The length of the CDR3 is 15 residues. With 1 base removed from V and 4 bases from J, the gap between germline ends came to 11 bases. Germline V gene lookup returns CDR1 SGHTA and CDR2 FQGNSA.

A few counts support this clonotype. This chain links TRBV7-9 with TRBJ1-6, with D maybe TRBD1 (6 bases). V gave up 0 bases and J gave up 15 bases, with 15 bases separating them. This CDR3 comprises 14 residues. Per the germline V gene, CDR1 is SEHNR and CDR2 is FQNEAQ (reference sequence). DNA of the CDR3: TGTGCCAGCAGCTTAGCTTCGGGGGCGTATGTCCTCCACTTT. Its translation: CASSLASGAYVLHF.

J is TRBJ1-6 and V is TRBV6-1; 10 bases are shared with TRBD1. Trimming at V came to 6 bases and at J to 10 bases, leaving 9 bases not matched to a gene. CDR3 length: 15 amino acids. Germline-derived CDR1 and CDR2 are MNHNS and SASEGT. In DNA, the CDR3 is TGTGCCAGCAGCAAGACCGGGACAGGGGTATCACCCCTCCACTTT. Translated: CASSKTGTGVSPLHF.

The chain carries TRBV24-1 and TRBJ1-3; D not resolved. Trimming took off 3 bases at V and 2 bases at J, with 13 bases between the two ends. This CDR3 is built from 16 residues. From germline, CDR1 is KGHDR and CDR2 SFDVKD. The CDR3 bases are TGTGCCACCAGTGATGTAGCCGGGAGAGCTGGAAACACCATATATTTT. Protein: CATSDVAGRAGNTIYF.

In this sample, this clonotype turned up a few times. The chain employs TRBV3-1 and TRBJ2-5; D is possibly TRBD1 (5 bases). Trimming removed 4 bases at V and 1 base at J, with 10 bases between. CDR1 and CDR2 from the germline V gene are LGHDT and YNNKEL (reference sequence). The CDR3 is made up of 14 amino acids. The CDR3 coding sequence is TGTGCCAGCAGCCTCCTCAGGGCCCAAGAGACCCAGTACTTC. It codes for CASSLLRAQETQYF.

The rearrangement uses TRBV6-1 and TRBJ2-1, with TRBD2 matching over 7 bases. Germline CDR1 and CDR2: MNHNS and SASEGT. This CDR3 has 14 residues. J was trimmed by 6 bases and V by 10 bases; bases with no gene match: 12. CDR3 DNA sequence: TGTGCCACTCGACACGGGGGGTTCGGCAATGAGCAGTTCTTC. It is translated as CATRHGGFGNEQFF.